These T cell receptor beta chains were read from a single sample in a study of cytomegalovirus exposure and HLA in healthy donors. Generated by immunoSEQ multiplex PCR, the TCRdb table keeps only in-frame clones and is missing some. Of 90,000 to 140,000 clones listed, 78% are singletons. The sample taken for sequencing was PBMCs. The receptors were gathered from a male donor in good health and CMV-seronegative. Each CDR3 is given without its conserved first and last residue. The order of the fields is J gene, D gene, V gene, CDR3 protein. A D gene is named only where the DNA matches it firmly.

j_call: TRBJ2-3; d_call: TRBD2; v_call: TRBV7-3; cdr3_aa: ASSRGTSGRTSTDTQY
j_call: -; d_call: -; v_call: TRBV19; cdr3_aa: ASNLAYEQY
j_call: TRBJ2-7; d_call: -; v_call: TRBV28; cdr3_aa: ASSWVFLSPGFYYEQY
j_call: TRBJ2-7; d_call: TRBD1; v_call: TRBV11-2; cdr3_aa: ASSSKTGGSYEQY
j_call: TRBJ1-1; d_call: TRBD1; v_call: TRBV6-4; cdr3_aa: ASSVDRGATEAF
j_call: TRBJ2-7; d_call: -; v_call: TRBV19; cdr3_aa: ASSDGLPLEQY
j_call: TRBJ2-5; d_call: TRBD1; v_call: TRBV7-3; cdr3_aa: ASSPGTGLWGTQY
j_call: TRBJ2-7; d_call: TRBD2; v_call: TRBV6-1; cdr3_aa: ASRPGLAVPEQY
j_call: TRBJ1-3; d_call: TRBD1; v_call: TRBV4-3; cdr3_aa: ASSQYRGSAGNTIY
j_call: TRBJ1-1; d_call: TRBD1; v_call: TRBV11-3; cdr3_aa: ASSFRQGKTEAF
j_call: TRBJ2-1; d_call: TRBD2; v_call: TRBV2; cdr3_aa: ASLFSAGPYNEQF
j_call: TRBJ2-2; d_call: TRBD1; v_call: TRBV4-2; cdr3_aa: ASSQGLRGQDTGELF
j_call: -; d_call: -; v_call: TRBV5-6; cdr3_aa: ASSSAGRLYEQY
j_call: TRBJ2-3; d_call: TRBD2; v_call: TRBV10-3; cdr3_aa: AINLAGGPSTDTQY
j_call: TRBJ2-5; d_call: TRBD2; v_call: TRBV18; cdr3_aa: ASSLSGSRPETQY
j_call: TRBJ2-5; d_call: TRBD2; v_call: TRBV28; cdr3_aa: ASSPIGLEETQY
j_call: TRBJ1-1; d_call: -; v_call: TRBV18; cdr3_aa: ASSPQGGSDTEAF
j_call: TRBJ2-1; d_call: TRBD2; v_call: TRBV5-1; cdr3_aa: ASTRTSGSSYNEQF
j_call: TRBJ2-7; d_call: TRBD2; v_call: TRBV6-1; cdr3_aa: ASSPASGTGDEQY
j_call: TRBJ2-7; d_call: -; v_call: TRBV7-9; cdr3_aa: ASSFYEISYEQY
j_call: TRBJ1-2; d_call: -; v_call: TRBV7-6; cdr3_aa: ASSPGQFYGYT
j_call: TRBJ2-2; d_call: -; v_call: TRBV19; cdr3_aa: ASSSRWEAGTGELF
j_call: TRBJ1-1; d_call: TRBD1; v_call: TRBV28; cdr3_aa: ASSSPGGSRTEAF
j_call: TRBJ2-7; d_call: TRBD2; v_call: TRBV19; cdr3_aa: ASRGRAGGRPLQQY
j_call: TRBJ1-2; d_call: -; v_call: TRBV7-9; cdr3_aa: ASSSGSAGGYT
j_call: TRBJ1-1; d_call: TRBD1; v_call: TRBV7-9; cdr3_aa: ASSLDRVAEAF
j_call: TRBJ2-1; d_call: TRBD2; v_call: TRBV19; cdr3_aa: ASSIEWTSGLYNEQF
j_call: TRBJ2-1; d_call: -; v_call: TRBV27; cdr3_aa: ASSFLVRRDSSYNEQF
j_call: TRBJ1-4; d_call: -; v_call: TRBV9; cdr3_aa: ASSAGTATNEKLF
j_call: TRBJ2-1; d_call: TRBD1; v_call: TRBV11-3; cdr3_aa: ASSLDRGQVSPQF
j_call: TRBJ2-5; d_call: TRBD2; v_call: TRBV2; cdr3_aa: AKLISGRAATQY
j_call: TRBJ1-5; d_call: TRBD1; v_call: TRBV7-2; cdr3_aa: ASSLTGDQPQH
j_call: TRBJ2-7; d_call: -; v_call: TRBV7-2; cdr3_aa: AGERVTYEQY
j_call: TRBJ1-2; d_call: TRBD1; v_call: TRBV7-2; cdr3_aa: ASSLTGGWSGYT
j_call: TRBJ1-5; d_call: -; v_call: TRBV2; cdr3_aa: ASSDGQPQH